The clone carrying this T cell receptor (beta chain) was seen a single time. Its antigen is unidentified. The second PCR ran roughly 7 to 12 cycles with a sample-barcoded 5' primer and J-beta primers. Each CDR3 protein is one row after TCRdb ran MiXCR on the 5' RACE reads. The sample has 800,000 to 950,000 distinct CDR3 sequences, about 48% seen once. The data are from a study of blood T cells in healthy people across ages. The wider study: T cells yielded about one barcoded beta molecule per two cells through template switching.

Those donating, healthy Caucasian individuals from Russia, were aged about 6 to 95. Trimming shortened V by 8 bases and J by 6 bases, and 26 bases separated the two germline ends. The CDR3 has 16 amino acids. The germline V gene encodes CDR1 SGHRS and CDR2 YFSETQ. Overall study findings and caveats: In these data, TCR beta diversity tracked strongly with naive T cell percentage. PBMCs left unsorted prevented a conclusive naive versus antigen-experienced comparison.

This chain uses TRBV5-1 with TRBJ1-1; D gene ambiguous. What was sequenced was blood. This receptor was obtained from a man younger than 45 in good health. The CDR3 bases are TGCGCCAGTTCTGGTCGGGGAGAGGAGCATACCCCTGAAGCTTTCTTT. Its protein is CASSGRGEEHTPEAFF.